This paragraph covers one T cell receptor beta chain sequence. The method was immunoSEQ multiplex PCR; TCRdb's version includes in-frame clones alone and lacks a portion of them. The repertoire holds some 33,000 clones, with 87% as singletons. This sample is drawn from a study of blood T cell repertoires in COVID-19. Study context: Collection of acute and convalescent COVID-19 samples took place in the United States, Italy and Spain.

CDR3 length: 14 amino acids. The ends were cut back, 5 bases at V and 8 bases at J, with 18 bases in the middle. CDR1 is LGHDT, CDR2 YNNKEL, per germline (reference sequence). The sequenced material came from peripheral blood. This TCR came from a man in his 60s with acute or convalescent COVID-19. The chain joins TRBV3-1 (or the pseudogene TRBV3-2) to TRBJ1-2, with D perhaps TRBD1 (5 bases). The CDR3: CASSFRVSVGGYTF. CDR3 coding DNA: TGTGCCAGCAGCTTCAGGGTTAGTGTAGGAGGCTACACCTTC.